This TCR beta chain was retrieved from a study of cytomegalovirus exposure and HLA in healthy donors. Germline CDR1 MNHEY, CDR2 SMNVEV (reference sequence). V was clipped by 7 bases and J by 0 bases, with 18 bases between them. CDR3 size: 16 residues. A single count supports this clone. Repertoires were generated with immunoSEQ multiplex PCR, while TCRdb's copy carries only in-frame clones and drops some. The table shows over 65,000 clones, with 94% occurring only once. Material: PBMCs. V usage is TRBV27 and J usage is TRBJ1-1; no clear D gene. The receptor's source is a woman younger than 35 in good health and CMV-seropositive. CDR3 sequence reads: CASTRRLEGLNTEAFF. The CDR3 DNA follows: TGTGCCAGCACGAGAAGACTGGAGGGTTTGAACACTGAAGCTTTCTTT.